Below are 27 T cell receptor beta chains sequenced from a single sample in a study of blood T cells in healthy people across ages. Next came a second PCR, run for roughly 6 to 11 cycles, which used a sample-barcoded 5' primer along with a J-beta primer mix. TCRdb redid the calling of the 5' RACE reads with MiXCR, one entry per CDR3 protein. The sample contains more than 700,000 distinct CDR3 sequences, about 46% of which appear only once. Sequenced input: blood. The receptors shown here come from a man older than 75 in good health.

The chain combines TRBV4-1 with TRBJ2-1; 7 bases agree with TRBD1. Germline V lookup: CDR1 MGHRA, CDR2 YSYEKL. This CDR3 has 15 amino acids. V was pared by 2 bases and J by 3 bases, with 4 bases of the junction left unmatched. CDR3 in DNA: TGCGCCAGCAGCCAAACCCGACAGGGCTACAATGAGCAGTTCTTC. Protein product: CASSQTRQGYNEQFF.

Details on this clonotype: This could be a read error, since a much larger clone is one nucleotide away. J is TRBJ2-3 and V is TRBV28; D gene uncertain. There are 14 residues in the CDR3. Germline V gives CDR1 MDHEN, CDR2 SYDVKM. V gave up 8 bases and J gave up 1 base, with 13 bases separating them. CDR3 nucleotides: TGTGCCAGCCAATCTTCCCGGGGCACAGATACGCAGTATTTT. Protein product: CASQSSRGTDTQYF.

The chain uses TRBV20-1 and TRBJ2-5; 10 nucleotides align to TRBD1. The CDR3 loop spans 16 amino acids. Germline V gene data show CDR1 as DFQATT and CDR2 as SNEGSKA (reference sequence). The V gene end was trimmed by 0 bases and the J gene end by 2 bases; junction bases not matched to a gene: 6. The CDR3 sequence is CSARDPGQGSQETQYF. The CDR3 nucleotides read TGCAGTGCTAGAGATCCGGGACAGGGGTCGCAAGAGACCCAGTACTTC.

This chain connects TRBV20-1 to TRBJ2-5, with 8 bases matching TRBD2. The CDR3 spans 13 residues. Per germline, CDR1 DFQATT and CDR2 SNEGSKA (reference sequence). Unmatched junction bases numbered 6, after V lost 5 bases and J lost 4 bases. CDR3 coding DNA: TGCAGTGCTTTGAGAGCGGGAGTAGAGACCCAGTACTTC. It translates to CSALRAGVETQYF.

The chain links TRBV29-1 to TRBJ2-7; no clear D gene. V was shortened by 5 bases and J by 2 bases, with 16 bases between the two germline ends. Germline CDR1 SQVTM, CDR2 ANQGSEA. This CDR3 contains 14 residues. CDR3 nucleotide sequence: TGCAGCGTTCAGACACCGACCCTTACCTACGAGCAGTACTTC. It translates to CSVQTPTLTYEQYF.

This clonotype was seen repeatedly, ten times or more. A read error is possible here, since a much larger clone lies one base away. The chain joins TRBV13 to TRBJ2-5; TRBD2 matches 10 bases. V lost 5 bases and J lost 11; bases outside the gene matches: 14. Germline V gene sequence: CDR1 PRHDT, CDR2 FYEKMQ (reference sequence). This CDR3 region has 15 residues. The CDR3 sequence: CASSDGLAEHNEQYF. CDR3 sequence (DNA): TGTGCCAGCAGCGACGGACTAGCGGAACACAATGAGCAGTACTTC.

This clonotype has only a few counts. This may stem from a read error, because a much larger clone lies one nucleotide away. The chain combines TRBV7-9 with TRBJ2-5; 12 positions agree with TRBD2. The CDR3 contains 15 residues. The J segment lost 11 bases and the V segment lost 3 bases, leaving 10 bases of the junction unmatched. Germline V gene lookup returns CDR1 SEHNR and CDR2 FQNEAQ (reference sequence). The CDR3: CASSLTSGRYNEQYF. Here the CDR3 DNA reads TGTGCCAGCAGCTTGACTAGCGGGAGATACAATGAGCAGTACTTC.

The V call is TRBV6-2 or TRBV6-3, the J call TRBJ2-4; D tentatively reads TRBD1 or TRBD2 (5 bases each). Trimming removed 4 bases at V and 7 bases at J, with 11 bases between. The CDR3 is 13 residues long. The germline gives CDR1 MNHEY, CDR2 SVGEGT. In DNA form, the CDR3 reads TGTGCCAGCAGTTCCTTGGGACGGAACATTCAGTACTTC. It yields the protein CASSSLGRNIQYF.

V is TRBV5-1 and J is TRBJ2-3, with a weak D call TRBD2 (6 bases). There are 14 residues in the CDR3. CDR1 is SGHRS, CDR2 YFSETQ, per germline. Trimming left V 7 bases short and J 4 bases short, with 16 bases between. The DNA for the CDR3 is TGCGCCAGCGTCAGGGCTAGCGCAGCAGATACGCAGTATTTT. Protein product: CASVRASAADTQYF. Using reference TRBV5-1 and TRBJ2-3 for the parts outside the CDR3, the full variable domain is KAGVTQTPRYLIKTRGQQVTLSCSPISGHRSVSWYQQTPGQGLQFLFEYFSETQRNKGNFPGRFSGRQFSNSRSEMNVSTLELGDSALYLCASVRASAADTQYFGPGTRLTVL.

This clonotype was counted a few times. The gene calls are TRBV20-1 and TRBJ2-3, with D perhaps TRBD1 (5 bases). The CDR3 contains 14 residues. Germline CDR1 DFQATT, CDR2 SNEGSKA (reference sequence). The ends were cut back, 6 bases at V and 1 base at J, with 14 bases in the middle. The CDR3: CSASKQERTDTQYF. The DNA for the CDR3 is TGCAGTGCCAGCAAACAGGAGCGCACAGATACGCAGTATTTT.

This clonotype was picked up many times. The V and J genes are TRBV4-3 and TRBJ1-2; TRBD1 is a possible D gene (5 bases). Per the germline V gene, CDR1 is LGHNA and CDR2 is YSLEER. The CDR3 runs 16 residues. V was trimmed by 3 bases and J by 8 bases, leaving 22 bases between them. CDR3 in amino acids: CASSHANRDSPGGYTF. CDR3 nucleotides: TGCGCCAGCAGCCATGCTAATAGGGACTCCCCTGGAGGCTACACCTTC.

The sample holds a few counts of this clonotype. This sequence joins TRBV9 and TRBJ2-1, with 13 nucleotides matching TRBD2. The junction had 11 bases not matched to a gene; V was cut back by 0 bases and J by 8 bases. The length of the CDR3 is 18 residues. Germline V gene lookup returns CDR1 SGDLS and CDR2 YYNGEE. DNA of the CDR3: TGTGCCAGCAGCGTAGGATTATTTGGGACTAGCGGGACCGATGAGCAGTTCTTC. It encodes CASSVGLFGTSGTDEQFF.

A note on this clonotype: A much larger clonotype is one base distant, so this may be a read error. This chain joins TRBV7-8 and TRBJ2-4, with a tentative D call TRBD1 (5 bases). The J call is uncertain, as TRBJ2-7 better fits the DNA end. The CDR3 contains 15 residues. Germline CDR1 reads SGHVS; CDR2 reads FQNEAQ. CDR3: CASGVRVYGYYEQYF. Written as DNA, the CDR3 is TGTGCCAGCGGCGTCAGGGTGTATGGGTACTACGAGCAGTACTTC.

This clonotype was seen a few times. The rearrangement uses TRBV21-1 and TRBJ2-7; the tabulated D call, TRBD2, remains unverified against the DNA. TRBV21-1 is assigned pseudogene status. The CDR3 extends over 14 amino acids. CDR3 in amino acids: CARRGGIWSYEQYF. The CDR3 DNA reads TGTGCCAGGCGTGGCGGGATCTGGTCCTACGAGCAGTACTTC.

The J gene is TRBJ2-4, the V gene TRBV9; 10 nucleotides match TRBD1. CDR1 is SGDLS and CDR2 is YYNGEE in the germline V gene. The CDR3 spans 16 residues. V lost 4 bases, J lost 13 bases, and 17 bases stayed unmatched. In nucleotides, the CDR3 is TGTGCCAGCAGCAGCCCGGGACAGGGGATAATGAATGAGCAGTACTTC. Protein product: CASSSPGQGIMNEQYF.

This clonotype was observed at least ten times. The chain carries TRBV6-2 or TRBV6-3 and TRBJ2-3; no clear D. CDR1 MNHEY and CDR2 SVGEGT come from the germline V gene. V was shortened by 6 bases and J by 5 bases, with 15 bases between the two germline ends. The CDR3 has 14 amino acids. CDR3 sequence reads: CASRMDLLEDTQYF. Written as DNA, the CDR3 is TGTGCCAGCAGGATGGACCTTTTGGAAGATACGCAGTATTTT.

This clonotype appeared many times. The DNA for the CDR3 is TGCAGTGTGGAGCGGGAGTCGTATGCTGAGCAGTTCTTC. This gives the protein CSVERESYAEQFF. The chain uses TRBV20-1 and TRBJ2-1, with 8 bases fitting TRBD2. The CDR3 is 13 residues long. CDR1 and CDR2 (germline): DFQATT, SNEGSKA (reference sequence). V dropped 7 bases and J dropped 9; count of bases not matched to a gene: 11.

This clonotype was seen a few times. The CDR3 protein is CASSLTSADYEQYF. DNA of the CDR3: TGTGCCAGCAGCTTAACTAGCGCGGATTACGAGCAGTACTTC. The gene calls are TRBV11-2 and TRBJ2-7; TRBD2 matches 7 bases. CDR1 is SGHAT, CDR2 FQNNGV, per germline. The CDR3 totals 14 residues. V shed 2 bases and J 4 bases; nucleotides not matched to a gene: 5. The full variable domain, with the rest looked up from reference TRBV11-2 and TRBJ2-7, is EAGVAQSPRYKIIEKRQSVAFWCNPISGHATLYWYQQILGQGPKLLIQFQNNGVVDDSQLPKDRFSAERLKGVDSTLKIQPAKLEDSAVYLCASSLTSADYEQYFGPGTRLTVT.

This clonotype was detected only a few times. The chain's CDR3 is CASSLGDLSGSYEQYF. DNA of the CDR3: TGTGCCAGCAGCTTGGGGGACCTTAGCGGGAGTTACGAGCAGTACTTC. V is TRBV5-6 and J is TRBJ2-7, with TRBD2 matching 9 bases. V shed 0 bases, J shed 4 bases, and the junction held 8 bases outside the gene matches. There are 16 residues in the CDR3. Germline CDR1 is SGHDT and CDR2 is YYEEEE.

V and J are TRBV28 and TRBJ2-1, with TRBD2 matching 9 bases. After removal of 1 base from V and 6 bases from J, the junction contained 7 bases not matched to a gene. This CDR3 spans 16 amino acids. Germline V CDR1 and CDR2: MDHEN, SYDVKM. DNA for the CDR3: TGTGCCAGCAGTTTATCGTACGGGACTAGCTCCAATGAGCAGTTCTTC. Protein product: CASSLSYGTSSNEQFF.

This clonotype was detected a few times. V gene TRBV27 combines with J gene TRBJ2-1; the D gene could be TRBD1 or TRBD2 (5 bases each). This CDR3 spans 16 amino acids. The germline V gene has CDR1 MNHEY and CDR2 SMNVEV (reference sequence). The V end was cut by 0 bases, the J end by 0 bases, with 9 bases between. As DNA, the CDR3 is TGTGCCAGCAGTTTATCGAGGGACCACTCCTACAATGAGCAGTTCTTC. Protein: CASSLSRDHSYNEQFF.

DNA for the CDR3: TGTGCCAGCAGCGTAGGTAGACTAGCGGGGGGGAATGAGCAGTACTTC. Its protein is CASSVGRLAGGNEQYF. J is TRBJ2-4 and V is TRBV9, with 14 bases matching TRBD2. V shed 0 bases, J shed 13 bases, and the junction held 9 bases outside the gene matches. CDR3 length: 16 residues. Germline CDR1 reads SGDLS; CDR2 reads YYNGEE.

The J gene is TRBJ2-3, the V gene TRBV29-1; TRBD2 aligns across 7 bases. J lost 3 bases, V lost 2 bases, and 2 bases had no gene match. Germline-derived CDR1 and CDR2 are SQVTM and ANQGSEA. The CDR3 sequence is 13 residues long. The CDR3 bases are TGCAGCGTTGAACAGGGAGGGACAGATACGCAGTATTTT. Encoded protein: CSVEQGGTDTQYF.

Details on this clonotype: Given the absence of the conserved phenylalanine or tryptophan at the CDR3 end, a read error is likely. The V and J genes are TRBV5-1 and TRBJ2-7, with TRBD1 matching 11 bases. The V gene end was trimmed by 4 bases and the J gene end by 0 bases; junction bases not matched to a gene: 6. The CDR3 covers 16 residues. Germline V gene data show CDR1 as SGHRS and CDR2 as YFSETQ. CDR3 in DNA: TGCGCCAGCAGCATAGCCGGGACAGGGGGCTCCTACGAGCAGTACATC. Its translation: CASSIAGTGGSYEQYI.

V gene TRBV10-3 combines with J gene TRBJ1-6; 8 positions agree with TRBD1. Germline CDR1 ENHRY, CDR2 SYGVKD. The CDR3 spans 16 residues. The V gene end was trimmed by 5 bases and the J gene end by 5 bases; junction bases not matched to a gene: 8. CDR3 region: CAISTGQGGDNSPLHF. The CDR3 DNA follows: TGTGCCATCAGTACCGGACAGGGCGGAGATAATTCACCCCTCCACTTT.

This clonotype was counted a few times. DNA of the CDR3: TGCAGTGCCGCTAGAGGGGAGGGAGACGAGCAGTACTTC. This gives the protein CSAARGEGDEQYF. V gene TRBV20-1 combines with J gene TRBJ2-7, with 7 bases fitting TRBD2. V shed 6 bases and J 5 bases; nucleotides not matched to a gene: 10. Germline V lookup: CDR1 DFQATT, CDR2 SNEGSKA (reference sequence). This CDR3 has 13 residues.

This clonotype has just one count. The chain combines TRBV4-1 with TRBJ2-1; no clear D gene. Germline V CDR1 and CDR2: MGHRA, YSYEKL. Trimming stripped 4 bases from V and 8 bases from J, with 12 bases between. CDR3 length: 13 amino acids. The CDR3 nucleotides read TGCGCCAGCAGCCCTGGGCTGAGCTATGAGCAGTTCTTC. It codes for CASSPGLSYEQFF.